Listed below are T cell receptor beta chains from one sample, sequenced in a study of cytomegalovirus exposure and HLA in healthy donors. This table comes from immunoSEQ multiplex PCR, and its TCRdb copy is limited to in-frame clones, with some not included. Of 120,000 to 150,000 clones in the sample, 75% to 90% were seen once. Sequenced sample: PBMCs. The origin of the receptors is a female donor in good health and CMV-seronegative. Both conserved end residues are part of each CDR3. The order of the fields is CDR3 protein, CDR3 DNA, V gene, J gene, clone size, D gene. D genes are given only for firm matches. Where a row states a size, it is once, few, many or the class of an expanded clone; other rows omit it.

cdr3_aa: CSVEPGLAVHEQFF; cdr3_nt: TGCAGCGTTGAACCGGGACTAGCGGTACATGAGCAGTTCTTC; v_call: TRBV29-1; j_call: TRBJ2-1; clone_size: NA; d_call: TRBD2
cdr3_aa: CASSWFGTSGNEQFF; cdr3_nt: TGTGCCAGCAGTTGGTTCGGGACTAGCGGCAATGAGCAGTTCTTC; v_call: TRBV2; j_call: TRBJ2-1; clone_size: NA; d_call: TRBD2
cdr3_aa: CSVEGVAYQETQYF; cdr3_nt: TGCAGCGTTGAGGGAGTAGCCTACCAAGAGACCCAGTACTTC; v_call: TRBV29-1; j_call: TRBJ2-5; clone_size: NA; d_call: NA
cdr3_aa: CASSLGQGKGETQYF; cdr3_nt: TGTGCCAGCAGCTTAGGTCAGGGAAAAGGAGAGACCCAGTACTTC; v_call: TRBV11-2; j_call: TRBJ2-5; clone_size: NA; d_call: NA
cdr3_aa: CSVWDRAQANYGYTF; cdr3_nt: TGCAGCGTCTGGGACAGGGCCCAGGCTAACTATGGCTACACCTTC; v_call: TRBV29-1; j_call: TRBJ1-2; clone_size: NA; d_call: TRBD1
cdr3_aa: CSVTPADNYEQYF; cdr3_nt: TGCAGCGTTACGCCAGCGGATAACTACGAGCAGTACTTC; v_call: TRBV29-1; j_call: TRBJ2-7; clone_size: NA; d_call: NA
cdr3_aa: CASSYRLQETQYF; cdr3_nt: TGTGCCAGCAGCTATCGTCTCCAAGAGACCCAGTACTTC; v_call: TRBV7-2; j_call: TRBJ2-5; clone_size: NA; d_call: NA
cdr3_aa: CASLGQTGELFF; cdr3_nt: TGTGCCAGTCTGGGGCAGACCGGGGAGCTGTTTTTT; v_call: TRBV28; j_call: TRBJ2-2; clone_size: NA; d_call: NA
cdr3_aa: CTSSHEWAGQGGFGNQPQHF; cdr3_nt: TGCACCAGCAGCCATGAATGGGCGGGACAGGGGGGATTCGGCAATCAGCCCCAGCATTTT; v_call: TRBV1; j_call: TRBJ1-5; clone_size: once; d_call: NA
cdr3_aa: CASSYLREENREKLFF; cdr3_nt: TGTGCCAGCAGTTACCTTAGGGAGGAGAATCGTGAAAAACTGTTTTTT; v_call: TRBV6-5; j_call: TRBJ1-4; clone_size: NA; d_call: NA
cdr3_aa: CASSQDRTGGTEAFF; cdr3_nt: TGCGCCAGCAGCCAAGATCGAACAGGGGGAACTGAAGCTTTCTTT; v_call: TRBV4-1; j_call: TRBJ1-1; clone_size: once; d_call: TRBD1
cdr3_aa: CTSSQARTSGRAANTGELFF; cdr3_nt: TGCACCAGCAGCCAAGCAAGGACTAGCGGGAGGGCCGCGAACACCGGGGAGCTGTTTTTT; v_call: TRBV1; j_call: TRBJ2-2; clone_size: NA; d_call: NA
cdr3_aa: CASSESRLAGGGPTDTQYF; cdr3_nt: TGTGCCAGCAGTGAATCCCGACTAGCGGGAGGGGGCCCGACAGATACGCAGTATTTT; v_call: TRBV6-1; j_call: TRBJ2-3; clone_size: NA; d_call: TRBD2
cdr3_aa: CAWKFGKATPHGAFF; cdr3_nt: TGTGCCTGGAAATTCGGGAAGGCTACTCCCCATGGAGCTTTCTTT; v_call: TRBV30; j_call: TRBJ1-1; clone_size: NA; d_call: NA
cdr3_aa: CASSLAGTSVPETQYF; cdr3_nt: TGCGCCAGCAGCTTGGCCGGGACTAGCGTCCCGGAGACCCAGTACTTC; v_call: TRBV5-1; j_call: TRBJ2-5; clone_size: once; d_call: TRBD2
cdr3_aa: CAWRQGQDGYTF; cdr3_nt: TGTGCCTGGAGACAGGGACAGGATGGCTACACCTTC; v_call: TRBV30; j_call: TRBJ1-2; clone_size: NA; d_call: TRBD1
cdr3_aa: CASSYLHQDTQYF; cdr3_nt: TGTGCCAGCAGTTACTTACATCAGGATACGCAGTATTTT; v_call: TRBV6-6; j_call: TRBJ2-3; clone_size: NA; d_call: NA
cdr3_aa: CAYRTLSVNTIYF; cdr3_nt: TGTGCCTATAGAACTCTTTCCGTAAACACCATATATTTT; v_call: TRBV7-9; j_call: TRBJ1-3; clone_size: NA; d_call: NA
cdr3_aa: CASSEGAGRGKTDTQYF; cdr3_nt: TGTGCCAGCAGTGAAGGAGCGGGGCGGGGTAAGACAGATACGCAGTATTTT; v_call: TRBV6-1; j_call: TRBJ2-3; clone_size: NA; d_call: TRBD2
cdr3_aa: CATSTQLAGVTDTQYF; cdr3_nt: TGTGCCACCAGCACACAGCTAGCGGGGGTCACAGATACGCAGTATTTT; v_call: TRBV15; j_call: TRBJ2-3; clone_size: NA; d_call: TRBD2
cdr3_aa: CARSQDRFVSNQPQHF; cdr3_nt: TGTGCCAGAAGCCAAGACAGATTCGTTAGCAATCAGCCCCAGCATTTT; v_call: TRBV5-3; j_call: TRBJ1-5; clone_size: NA; d_call: NA
cdr3_aa: CASSLWRDGGYTF; cdr3_nt: TGTGCCAGCAGTTTGTGGCGGGATGGTGGCTACACCTTC; v_call: TRBV27; j_call: TRBJ1-2; clone_size: NA; d_call: NA
cdr3_aa: CASSDIIQDYEQYF; cdr3_nt: TGTGCCAGCTCAGACATTATCCAGGACTACGAGCAGTACTTC; v_call: TRBV18; j_call: TRBJ2-7; clone_size: NA; d_call: NA
cdr3_aa: CASSLDGRGQETQYF; cdr3_nt: TGCGCCAGCAGCTTGGACGGAAGGGGCCAAGAGACCCAGTACTTC; v_call: TRBV5-1; j_call: TRBJ2-5; clone_size: NA; d_call: NA
cdr3_aa: CASSPGSYEQYF; cdr3_nt: TGTGCCAGCAGCCCGGGGTCCTACGAGCAGTACTTC; v_call: TRBV7-9; j_call: TRBJ2-7; clone_size: NA; d_call: NA
cdr3_aa: CASSILSGTGYSNQPQHF; cdr3_nt: TGTGCCAGTAGTATTCTTTCCGGGACAGGTTATAGCAATCAGCCCCAGCATTTT; v_call: TRBV19; j_call: TRBJ1-5; clone_size: NA; d_call: TRBD1
cdr3_aa: CASRREGRFTGELFF; cdr3_nt: TGTGCCAGTAGACGGGAGGGCCGGTTCACCGGGGAGCTGTTTTTT; v_call: TRBV19; j_call: TRBJ2-2; clone_size: NA; d_call: TRBD2
cdr3_aa: CASRNRGPQHF; cdr3_nt: TGTGCCAGCAGGAATCGGGGGCCCCAGCATTTT; v_call: TRBV28; j_call: TRBJ1-5; clone_size: NA; d_call: NA
cdr3_aa: CAIVTGTALPTGQYF; cdr3_nt: TGTGCCATAGTAACCGGGACAGCTCTCCCTACGGGACAGTACTTC; v_call: TRBV6-6; j_call: TRBJ2-7; clone_size: NA; d_call: TRBD1
cdr3_aa: CASSYLDRGAYEQYF; cdr3_nt: TGTGCCAGCAGTTACTTGGACCGGGGTGCGTACGAGCAGTACTTC; v_call: TRBV6-5; j_call: TRBJ2-7; clone_size: NA; d_call: NA
cdr3_aa: CASSLVEDRSLRYGYTF; cdr3_nt: TGTGCCAGCAGCTTAGTTGAGGACAGGAGCCTTCGATATGGCTACACCTTC; v_call: TRBV7-9; j_call: TRBJ1-2; clone_size: NA; d_call: TRBD1
cdr3_aa: CATSREGGRLGSSYNEQFF; cdr3_nt: TGTGCCACCAGCAGAGAGGGCGGGAGGCTGGGGAGCTCCTACAATGAGCAGTTCTTC; v_call: TRBV15; j_call: TRBJ2-1; clone_size: NA; d_call: TRBD2
cdr3_aa: CASSQVEPPILYEQYF; cdr3_nt: TGCGCCAGCAGCCAAGTAGAACCGCCGATCCTATACGAGCAGTACTTC; v_call: TRBV4-1; j_call: TRBJ2-7; clone_size: NA; d_call: NA
cdr3_aa: CASSSSALRGYEQYF; cdr3_nt: TGTGCCAGCAGTTCGTCGGCCCTGCGAGGCTACGAGCAGTACTTC; v_call: TRBV28; j_call: TRBJ2-7; clone_size: few; d_call: NA